This TCR beta chain was recorded in a study of blood T cell repertoires in COVID-19. Study at large: Specimens from acute and convalescent COVID-19 originated in the United States, Italy and Spain. PBMCs, B-cell-depleted T cells, or T cells were the source of the cDNA or gDNA that made up the material.

As processed by the authors: Cell counts per sample came from amplifying reference gene primers. Profiling relied on immunoSEQ multiplex PCR, and the TCRdb table lists in-frame clones only, not all of them. V, J and clone size are taken as reported in that table, and D and trimming were inferred from the DNA itself. Among over 300,000 clones listed, about 82% were seen once. Germline-derived CDR1 and CDR2 are MNHEY and SVGEGT. There are 13 residues in the CDR3. Trimming removed 5 bases from V and 9 bases from J, with 16 bases in between. The chain joins TRBV6-2 or TRBV6-3 to TRBJ1-1; possible D gene TRBD1, 6 bases. The receptor's source is a human donor in a cohort sampled during active COVID-19. The sequencing input was peripheral blood. The CDR3 DNA reads TGTGCCAGCAGTCTACCGGGACACAGAAAAGCTTTCTTT. Its protein product is CASSLPGHRKAFF.